The 25 T cell receptor beta chains below were found in one sample sequenced in a study of CD8 T cells in ankylosing spondylitis. Their antigens are not known. TCRdb reprocessed the 5' RACE reads with MiXCR, giving one entry per CDR3 protein. The table lists roughly 370,000 distinct CDR3 sequences, approximately 20% of them singletons, with around 16% in the top ten. Study-level results: In ankylosing spondylitis blood, a motif of roughly 8 highly homologous TCR beta variants appeared characteristic.

The sequenced sample was blood, either unsorted or a sorted T cell fraction (not recorded which). These receptors originate from a male donor with ankylosing spondylitis.

This chain connects TRBV9 to TRBJ2-2; D is unclear. CDR1 SGDLS and CDR2 YYNGEE come from the germline V gene. This CDR3 spans 16 amino acids. V lost 2 bases, J lost 7 bases, and 18 bases lay in between. For the CDR3, the DNA is TGTGCCAGCAGCGTTAGCTTCTCCCCGTTTCTCGGGGAGCTGTTTTTT. Its protein product is CASSVSFSPFLGELFF.

With regard to this clonotype: The junction does not match germline at one end; this may be a read error. The chain has TRBV29-1 and TRBJ2-1; 10 nucleotides match TRBD2. Germline assignment: CDR1 SQVTM and CDR2 ANQGSEA. The CDR3 is 17 residues long. The CDR3 DNA sequence: TGCAGCGTTGAAGGAATTAGCGGGAGGAGCTCCTACAATGTGCAGTTCTTC. Translating it yields CSVEGISGRSSYNVQFF.

The rearrangement joins TRBV3-1 to TRBJ1-5; 7 bases are a match to TRBD1. CDR1 LGHDT and CDR2 YNNKEL come from the germline V gene (reference sequence). The CDR3 loop spans 16 amino acids. J gave up 1 base and V 5 bases, and 8 bases lay outside the gene matches. CDR3 loop: CASSYSTGRSNQPQHF. The CDR3 coding sequence is TGTGCCAGCAGCTACTCGACAGGGCGGAGCAATCAGCCCCAGCATTTT.

This clonotype has just a few counts. The chain recombines TRBV12-3 or TRBV12-4 with TRBJ2-5; 7 nucleotides line up with TRBD2. V gave up 2 bases and J gave up 4 bases; unmatched junction bases: 7. The CDR3 consists of 15 residues. CDR3 sequence reads: CASSLPSGGAETQYF. Here the CDR3 DNA reads TGTGCCAGCAGTTTACCTAGCGGAGGGGCAGAGACCCAGTACTTC.

Of note for this clonotype: A much larger clone differs by one base, so this may be a read error. This chain connects TRBV7-2 to TRBJ2-7; D unresolved. The CDR3 is 12 residues long. CDR1 and CDR2 (germline): SGHTA, FQGNSA. V gave up 5 bases and J gave up 0 bases, with 5 bases separating them. CDR3 amino acids: CASSKSSYEQYF. Here the CDR3 DNA reads TGTGCCAGCAGCAAGAGCTCCTACGAGCAGTACTTC.

The rearrangement links TRBV19 to TRBJ2-5; tentative D call: TRBD2 (6 bases). In germline, CDR1 is LNHDA, CDR2 SQIVND (reference sequence). The CDR3 loop spans 15 amino acids. Trimming took 1 base from V and 3 from J, leaving 12 bases between them. CDR3 in amino acids: CASSIVRGSEETQYF. CDR3 bases: TGTGCCAGTAGTATAGTGCGGGGAAGTGAAGAGACCCAGTACTTC. Drawing the rest from reference TRBV19 and TRBJ2-5, the complete variable domain is DGGITQSPKYLFRKEGQNVTLSCEQNLNHDAMYWYRQDPGQGLRLIYYSQIVNDFQKGDIAEGYSVSREKKESFPLTVTSAQKNPTAFYLCASSIVRGSEETQYFGPGTRLLVL.

This clonotype showed up just a few times. This chain joins TRBV7-6 and TRBJ1-5, with 10 bases aligning to TRBD1. CDR3 length: 16 amino acids. The V segment lost 5 bases and the J segment 1 base; nucleotides outside the gene matches: 5. The germline V gene has CDR1 SGHVS and CDR2 FNYEAQ. CDR3: CASSQGQGMSNQPQHF. Written as DNA, the CDR3 is TGTGCCAGCAGCCAGGGACAGGGGATGAGCAATCAGCCCCAGCATTTT.

V is TRBV11-2 and J is TRBJ2-3, with D unresolved. The CDR3 is 13 amino acids. Germline-derived CDR1 and CDR2 are SGHAT and FQNNGV. V was cut by 5 bases and J by 1 base, with 7 bases left in between. In DNA form, the CDR3 reads TGTGCCAGCAGCCGTCCGGGCACAGATACGCAGTATTTT. Amino acid sequence: CASSRPGTDTQYF.

This clonotype has just a few counts. The chain links TRBV5-1 to TRBJ2-3, with 11 bases lining up with TRBD2. Germline values: CDR1 SGHRS, CDR2 YFSETQ. CDR3 length: 15 amino acids. V trimming: 2 bases; J trimming: 4 bases; junction bases outside the gene matches: 3. The CDR3 DNA sequence: TGCGCCAGCAGCTTTACTAGCGGGAGTGCAGATACGCAGTATTTT. Residues: CASSFTSGSADTQYF.

This chain uses TRBV28 with TRBJ2-2; D uncertain. V lost 4 bases to trimming and J lost 2 bases, with 14 bases between them. The CDR3 covers 16 residues. Germline V gene data show CDR1 as MDHEN and CDR2 as SYDVKM. The CDR3 region has the DNA TGTGCCAGCAGTTCGTGGTATAGGAGAAACACCGGGGAGCTGTTTTTT. This encodes CASSSWYRRNTGELFF.

The J gene is TRBJ1-2, the V gene TRBV12-3 or TRBV12-4; the D gene is possibly TRBD1 (6 bases). CDR3 length equals 13 residues. The ends were cut back, 6 bases at V and 7 bases at J, with 15 bases in the middle. CDR3 in DNA: TGTGCCAGCAGCCGCGACAGGTCCCCTGGCTACACCTTC. Protein product: CASSRDRSPGYTF.

This clonotype showed up just a few times. V is TRBV3-1 and J is TRBJ1-5; D is undetermined. The CDR3 sequence is 14 residues long. The V and J ends lost 1 base and 7 bases respectively, with 11 bases between them. Germline CDR1 reads LGHDT; CDR2 reads YNNKEL (reference sequence). CDR3 nucleotides: TGTGCCAGCAGCCAAGGAGGGCCCCCCCAGCCCCAGCATTTT. This sequence encodes CASSQGGPPQPQHF.

The rearrangement links TRBV11-2 to TRBJ1-1; D perhaps matches TRBD1 (5 bases). This CDR3 comprises 16 residues. The V gene lost 1 base and the J gene lost 9 bases, with 21 bases spanning the gap. Germline values: CDR1 SGHAT, CDR2 FQNNGV. CDR3 amino acids: CASSLVGGAGTLKAFF. The CDR3 DNA reads TGTGCCAGCAGCTTAGTGGGTGGGGCCGGAACACTGAAAGCTTTCTTT.

V and J are TRBV7-2 and TRBJ1-5; tentatively, D is TRBD1 (5 bases). V lost 1 base to trimming and J lost 4 bases, with 11 bases between them. The germline V gene encodes CDR1 SGHTA and CDR2 FQGNSA. The CDR3 length is 15 residues. The CDR3 sequence is CASSLGQGENQPQHF. As DNA, the CDR3 is TGTGCCAGCAGCTTAGGGCAGGGAGAAAATCAGCCCCAGCATTTT. The full variable domain, completed using reference TRBV7-2 and TRBJ1-5, is GAGVSQSPSNKVTEKGKDVELRCDPISGHTALYWYRQSLGQGLEFLIYFQGNSAPDKSGLPSDRFSAERTGGSVSTLTIQRTQQEDSAVYLCASSLGQGENQPQHFGDGTRLSIL.

CDR3 in amino acids: CASSPGSRRTEQYF. The DNA for the CDR3 is TGTGCCAGCTCACCGGGGAGCAGGAGGACCGAGCAGTACTTC. This chain connects TRBV18 to TRBJ2-7; a possible D gene is TRBD2 (5 bases). V lost 3 bases to trimming and J lost 6 bases, with 15 bases between them. The CDR3 is 14 residues long. CDR1 is KGHSH, CDR2 LQKENI, per germline. Full variable domain (missing parts from reference TRBV18 and TRBJ2-7): NAGVMQNPRHLVRRRGQEARLRCSPMKGHSHVYWYRQLPEEGLKFMVYLQKENIIDESGMPKERFSAEFPKEGPSILRIQQVVRGDSAAYFCASSPGSRRTEQYFGPGTRLTVT.

The chain uses TRBV5-1 and TRBJ2-1, with D hard to call. V lost 4 bases to trimming and J lost 1 base, with 15 bases between them. CDR3 size: 16 residues. Germline V gene lookup returns CDR1 SGHRS and CDR2 YFSETQ. The CDR3 DNA reads TGCGCCAGCAGCCATGGTCGGGCGGCGTCCTACAATGAGCAGTTCTTC. Amino acids: CASSHGRAASYNEQFF.

The chain is built from TRBV11-3 and TRBJ2-1; D not resolved. Germline V gene sequence: CDR1 SGHNT, CDR2 YENEEA. The CDR3 is made up of 14 amino acids. V lost 1 base and J 9 bases, leaving 13 bases between the germline ends. The CDR3 DNA sequence: TGTGCCAGCAGCTTAGGCGACTCCGTGCTTGAGCAGTTCTTC. Translated: CASSLGDSVLEQFF. Filled out from reference TRBV11-3 and TRBJ2-1, the complete variable domain reads EAGVVQSPRYKIIEKKQPVAFWCNPISGHNTLYWYLQNLGQGPELLIRYENEEAVDDSQLPKDRFSAERLKGVDSTLKIQPAELGDSAVYLCASSLGDSVLEQFFGPGTRLTVL.

The chain joins TRBV30 to TRBJ2-2; 12 nucleotides align to TRBD2. Per germline, CDR1 GTSNPN and CDR2 SVGIG (reference sequence). V was clipped by 8 bases and J by 7 bases; unmatched bases: 11. The CDR3 sequence is 15 residues long. The CDR3 is CAVNRLAGDLGELFF. Written as DNA, the CDR3 is TGTGCCGTAAATCGACTAGCGGGAGATCTCGGGGAGCTGTTTTTT. Using reference TRBV30 and TRBJ2-2 for the parts outside the CDR3, the full variable domain is SQTIHQWPATLVQPVGSPLSLECTVEGTSNPNLYWYRQAAGRGLQLLFYSVGIGQISSEVPQNLSASRPQDRQFILSSKKLLLSDSGFYLCAVNRLAGDLGELFFGEGSRLTVL.

The chain combines TRBV20-1 with TRBJ2-1; 7 bases line up with TRBD2. There are 14 residues in the CDR3. V trimming: 3 bases; J trimming: 2 bases; junction bases outside the gene matches: 4. Germline assignment: CDR1 DFQATT and CDR2 SNEGSKA (reference sequence). The CDR3 here is CSASGRLTYNEQFF. The CDR3 coding sequence is TGCAGTGCTAGCGGGAGGTTGACCTACAATGAGCAGTTCTTC.

This clonotype was seen at least ten times. The gene calls are TRBV7-2 and TRBJ2-2; tentatively, D is TRBD2 (5 bases). Germline V gene data show CDR1 as SGHTA and CDR2 as FQGNSA. Trimming pared 4 bases from V and 10 bases from J, leaving 16 bases between. This CDR3 comprises 14 residues. This chain's CDR3 is CASSWKVGDAELFF. CDR3 sequence (DNA): TGTGCCAGCAGCTGGAAAGTCGGGGATGCGGAGCTGTTTTTT.

This clonotype was seen just once. The V and J genes are TRBV5-1 and TRBJ2-3; D tentatively fits TRBD1 or TRBD2 (6 bases each). This CDR3 comprises 16 residues. The V gene lost 3 bases and the J gene lost 5 bases, with 19 bases spanning the gap. The germline V gene encodes CDR1 SGHRS and CDR2 YFSETQ. CDR3 sequence (DNA): TGCGCCAGCAGCTCTTACCCGGGGGCCGGGGAAGATACGCAGTATTTT. Protein product: CASSSYPGAGEDTQYF.

The chain joins TRBV7-9 to TRBJ2-7; 10 bases agree with TRBD1. The CDR3 sequence is 15 residues long. V lost 2 bases to trimming and J lost 3 bases; unmatched junction nucleotides: 4. Per the germline V gene, CDR1 is SEHNR and CDR2 is FQNEAQ (reference sequence). DNA for the CDR3: TGTGCCAGCAGCTTATGGGGACAGGGGCTCTACGAGCAGTACTTC. Encoded protein: CASSLWGQGLYEQYF.

The chain links TRBV6-1 to TRBJ2-1; 8 bases are shared with TRBD2. Germline CDR1 reads MNHNS; CDR2 reads SASEGT. CDR3 length equals 14 residues. J lost 2 bases, V lost 7 bases, and 4 bases had no gene match. The CDR3 DNA follows: TGTGCCAGCAAACGCGGGGGGCCCTACAATGAGCAGTTCTTC. It specifies CASKRGGPYNEQFF.

This clonotype appeared a few times. CDR3 DNA: TGCAGCGTTGACCGGACTAGCGGGAGCTCCTACGAGCAGTACTTC. Its translation is CSVDRTSGSSYEQYF. The gene calls are TRBV29-1 and TRBJ2-7; 13 nucleotides match TRBD2. This CDR3 comprises 15 residues. V lost 3 bases to trimming and J lost 0 bases; unmatched junction nucleotides: 2. From germline, CDR1 is SQVTM and CDR2 ANQGSEA.

The sample holds a few counts of this clonotype. The chain joins TRBV11-3 to TRBJ2-2; tentatively, D is TRBD2 (5 bases). Germline CDR1 is SGHNT and CDR2 is YENEEA. The length of the CDR3 is 16 residues. Deletions cut 5 bases from V and 0 bases from J, with 13 bases between. The CDR3 nucleotides are TGTGCCAGCAGCCCCGGGATGACAACGAACACCGGGGAGCTGTTTTTT. Protein sequence: CASSPGMTTNTGELFF.